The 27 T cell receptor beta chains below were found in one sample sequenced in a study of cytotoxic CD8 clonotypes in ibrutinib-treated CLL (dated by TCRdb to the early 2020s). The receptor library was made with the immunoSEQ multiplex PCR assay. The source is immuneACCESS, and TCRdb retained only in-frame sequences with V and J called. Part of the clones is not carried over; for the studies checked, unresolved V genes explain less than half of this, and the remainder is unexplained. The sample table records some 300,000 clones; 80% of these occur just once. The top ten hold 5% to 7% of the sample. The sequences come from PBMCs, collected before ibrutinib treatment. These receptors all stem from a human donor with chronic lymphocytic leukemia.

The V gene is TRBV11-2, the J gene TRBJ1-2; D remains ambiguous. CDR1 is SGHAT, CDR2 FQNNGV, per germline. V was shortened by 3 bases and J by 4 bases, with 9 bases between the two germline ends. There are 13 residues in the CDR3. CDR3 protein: CASSFPGSYGYTF. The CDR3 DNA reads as TGTGCCAGCAGCTTTCCGGGCAGCTATGGCTACACCTTC.

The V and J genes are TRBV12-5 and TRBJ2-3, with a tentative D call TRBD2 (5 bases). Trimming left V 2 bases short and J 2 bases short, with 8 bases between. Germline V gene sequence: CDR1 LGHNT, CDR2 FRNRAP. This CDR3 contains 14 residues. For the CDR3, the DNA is TGTGCTAGTGGTTTGTTCGGGGACACAGATACGCAGTATTTT. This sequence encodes CASGLFGDTDTQYF.

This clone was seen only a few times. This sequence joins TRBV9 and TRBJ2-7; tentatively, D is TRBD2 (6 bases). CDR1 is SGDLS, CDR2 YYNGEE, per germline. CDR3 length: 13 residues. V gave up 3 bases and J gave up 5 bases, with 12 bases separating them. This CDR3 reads CASSALPGDEQYF. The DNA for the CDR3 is TGTGCCAGCAGCGCCCTCCCGGGGGACGAGCAGTACTTC.

The CDR3 spells CASSTPTGHNEQFF. In DNA form, the CDR3 reads TGTGCCAGCAGTACCCCCACGGGACACAATGAGCAGTTCTTC. This rearrangement joins TRBV6-5 to TRBJ2-1; D may correspond to TRBD1 or TRBD2 (5 bases each). V was shortened by 5 bases and J by 5 bases, with 13 bases between the two germline ends. Germline V lookup: CDR1 MNHEY, CDR2 SVGAGI. The CDR3 contains 14 residues.

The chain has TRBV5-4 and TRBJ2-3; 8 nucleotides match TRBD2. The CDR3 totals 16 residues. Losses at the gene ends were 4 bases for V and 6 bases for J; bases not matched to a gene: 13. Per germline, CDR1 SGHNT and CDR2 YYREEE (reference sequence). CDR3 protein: CASSGTRGSASDTQYF. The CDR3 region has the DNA TGTGCCAGCAGCGGGACTAGGGGGTCCGCATCGGATACGCAGTATTTT.

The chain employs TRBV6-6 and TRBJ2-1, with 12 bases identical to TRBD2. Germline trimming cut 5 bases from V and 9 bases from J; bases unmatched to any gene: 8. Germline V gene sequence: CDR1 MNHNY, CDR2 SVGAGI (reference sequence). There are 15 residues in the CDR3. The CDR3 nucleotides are TGTGCCAGCAGTCCCCTGACTAGCGGGAGTGGTGAGCAGTTCTTC. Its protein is CASSPLTSGSGEQFF.

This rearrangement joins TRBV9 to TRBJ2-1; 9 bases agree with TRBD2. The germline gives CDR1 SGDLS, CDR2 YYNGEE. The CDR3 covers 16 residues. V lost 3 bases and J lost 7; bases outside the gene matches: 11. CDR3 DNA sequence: TGTGCCAGCAGCGATGGCTACGGACTAGCGTTTAATGAGCAGTTCTTC. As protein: CASSDGYGLAFNEQFF.

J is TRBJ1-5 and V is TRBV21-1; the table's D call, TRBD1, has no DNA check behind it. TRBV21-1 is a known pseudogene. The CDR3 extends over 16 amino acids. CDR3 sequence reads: CASSKAGDRSNQPQHF. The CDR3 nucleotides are TGTGCCAGCAGCAAAGCGGGTGACAGAAGCAATCAGCCCCAGCATTTT.

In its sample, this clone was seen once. The CDR3 DNA reads TGTGCCAGCACCTTAGACGGGCAGCCCCAGCATTTT. Translated: CASTLDGQPQHF. The chain employs TRBV2 and TRBJ1-5, with D uncertain. The germline V and J ends were trimmed by 7 bases and 7 bases, with 11 bases remaining between them. Germline V gene data show CDR1 as SNHLY and CDR2 as FYNNEI. The CDR3 has 12 amino acids.

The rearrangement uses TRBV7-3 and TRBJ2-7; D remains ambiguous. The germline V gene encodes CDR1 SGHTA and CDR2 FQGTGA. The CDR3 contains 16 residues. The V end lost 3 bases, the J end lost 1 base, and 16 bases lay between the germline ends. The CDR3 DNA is TGTGCCAGCAGCTTCATTAAGGCTAGTAGTTCCTACGAGCAGTACTTC. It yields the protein CASSFIKASSSYEQYF.

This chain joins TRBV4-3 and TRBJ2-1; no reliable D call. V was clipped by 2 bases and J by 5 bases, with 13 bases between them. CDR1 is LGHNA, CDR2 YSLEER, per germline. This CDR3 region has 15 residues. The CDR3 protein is CASSQHGRIDNEQFF. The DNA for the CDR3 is TGCGCCAGCAGCCAACATGGACGGATCGACAATGAGCAGTTCTTC.

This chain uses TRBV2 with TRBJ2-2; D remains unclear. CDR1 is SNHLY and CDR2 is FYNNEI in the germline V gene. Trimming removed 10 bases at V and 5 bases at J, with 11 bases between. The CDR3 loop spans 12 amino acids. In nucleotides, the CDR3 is TGTGCCAACAAGAAGAGTACCGGGGAGCTGTTTTTT. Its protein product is CANKKSTGELFF.

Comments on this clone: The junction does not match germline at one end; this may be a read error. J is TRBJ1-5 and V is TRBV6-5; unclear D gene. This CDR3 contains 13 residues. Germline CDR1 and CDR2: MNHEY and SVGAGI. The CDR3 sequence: CASSYSVDQPQHF. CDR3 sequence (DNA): TGTGCCAGCAGCTACTCGGTGGATCAGCCCCAGCATTTT.

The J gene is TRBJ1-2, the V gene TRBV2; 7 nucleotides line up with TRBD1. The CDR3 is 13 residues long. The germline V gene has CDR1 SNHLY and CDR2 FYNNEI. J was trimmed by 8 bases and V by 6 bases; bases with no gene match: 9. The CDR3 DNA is TGTGCCAGCAGGCAACAGGGGCTCGGGGGCTACACCTTC. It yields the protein CASRQQGLGGYTF.

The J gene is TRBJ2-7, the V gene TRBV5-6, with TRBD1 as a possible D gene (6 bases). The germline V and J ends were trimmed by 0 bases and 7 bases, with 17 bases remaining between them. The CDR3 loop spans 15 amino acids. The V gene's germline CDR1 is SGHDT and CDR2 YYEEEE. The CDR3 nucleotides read TGTGCCAGCAGCTTGGCCGTCAGGGGCCTTTTTGAGCAGTACTTC. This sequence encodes CASSLAVRGLFEQYF.

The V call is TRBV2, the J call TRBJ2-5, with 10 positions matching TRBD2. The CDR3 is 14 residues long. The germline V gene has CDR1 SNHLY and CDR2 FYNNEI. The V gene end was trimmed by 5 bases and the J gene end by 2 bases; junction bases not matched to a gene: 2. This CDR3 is CASSSGRAQETQYF. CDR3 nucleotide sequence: TGTGCCAGCAGTAGCGGGAGGGCTCAAGAGACCCAGTACTTC.

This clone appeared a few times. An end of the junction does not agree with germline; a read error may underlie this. The CDR3 is CAGRSVAMNTEAFF. For the CDR3, the DNA is TGTGCCGGCAGGTCCGTCGCCATGAACACTGAAGCTTTCTTT. V usage is TRBV28 and J usage is TRBJ1-1; D not certain. This CDR3 has 14 amino acids. Looked up from germline, CDR1 is MDHEN and CDR2 is SYDVKM.

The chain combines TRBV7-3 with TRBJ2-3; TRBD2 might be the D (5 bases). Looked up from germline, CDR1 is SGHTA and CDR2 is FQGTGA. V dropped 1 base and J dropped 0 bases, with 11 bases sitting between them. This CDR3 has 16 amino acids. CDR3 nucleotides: TGTGCCAGCAGCTTAATTGGCGGGTCTAGCACAGATACGCAGTATTTT. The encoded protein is CASSLIGGSSTDTQYF. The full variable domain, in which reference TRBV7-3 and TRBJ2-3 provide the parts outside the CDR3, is GAGVSQTPSNKVTEKGKYVELRCDPISGHTALYWYRQSLGQGPEFLIYFQGTGAADDSGLPNDRFFAVRPEGSVSTLKIQRTERGDSAVYLCASSLIGGSSTDTQYFGPGTRLTVL.

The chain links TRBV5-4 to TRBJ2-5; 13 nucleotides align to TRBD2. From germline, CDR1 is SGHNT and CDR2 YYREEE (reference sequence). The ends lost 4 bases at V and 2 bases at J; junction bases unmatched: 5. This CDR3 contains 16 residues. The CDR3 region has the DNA TGTGCCAGCAGCCCGGGACTAGCGGGGTATCAAGAGACCCAGTACTTC. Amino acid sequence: CASSPGLAGYQETQYF. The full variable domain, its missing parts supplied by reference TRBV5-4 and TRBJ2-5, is ETGVTQSPTHLIKTRGQQVTLRCSSQSGHNTVSWYQQALGQGPQFIFQYYREEENGRGNFPPRFSGLQFPNYSSELNVNALELDDSALYLCASSPGLAGYQETQYFGPGTRLLVL.

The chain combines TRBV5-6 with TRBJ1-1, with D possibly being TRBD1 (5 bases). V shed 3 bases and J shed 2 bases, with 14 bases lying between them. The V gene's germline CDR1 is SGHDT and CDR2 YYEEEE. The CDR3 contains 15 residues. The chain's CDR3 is CASSSLTALNTEAFF. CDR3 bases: TGTGCCAGCAGCTCCCTGACAGCTCTAAACACTGAAGCTTTCTTT.

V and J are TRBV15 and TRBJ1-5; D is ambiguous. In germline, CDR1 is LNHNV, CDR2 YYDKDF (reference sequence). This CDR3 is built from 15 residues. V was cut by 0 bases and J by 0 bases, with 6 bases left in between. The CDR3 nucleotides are TGTGCCACCAGCAGAGATCTTTTTAGCAATCAGCCCCAGCATTTT. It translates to CATSRDLFSNQPQHF. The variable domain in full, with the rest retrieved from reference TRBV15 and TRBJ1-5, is DAMVIQNPRYQVTQFGKPVTLSCSQTLNHNVMYWYQQKSSQAPKLLFHYYDKDFNNEADTPDNFQSRRPNTSFCFLDIRSPGLGDTAMYLCATSRDLFSNQPQHFGDGTRLSIL.

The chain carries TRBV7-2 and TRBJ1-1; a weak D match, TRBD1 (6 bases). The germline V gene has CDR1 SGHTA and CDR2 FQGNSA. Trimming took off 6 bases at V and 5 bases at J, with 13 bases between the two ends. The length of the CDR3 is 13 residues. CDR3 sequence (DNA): TGTGCCAGCAGTTCCAGGGGATGGACTGAAGCTTTCTTT. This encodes CASSSRGWTEAFF. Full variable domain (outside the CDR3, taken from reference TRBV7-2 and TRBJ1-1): GAGVSQSPSNKVTEKGKDVELRCDPISGHTALYWYRQSLGQGLEFLIYFQGNSAPDKSGLPSDRFSAERTGGSVSTLTIQRTQQEDSAVYLCASSSRGWTEAFFGQGTRLTVV.

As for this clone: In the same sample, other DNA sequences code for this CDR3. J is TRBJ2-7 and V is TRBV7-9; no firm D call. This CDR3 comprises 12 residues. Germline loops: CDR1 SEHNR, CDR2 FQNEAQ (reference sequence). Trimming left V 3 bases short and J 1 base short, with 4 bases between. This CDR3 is CASSLGSYEQYF. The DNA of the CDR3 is TGTGCCAGCAGCTTGGGGTCCTACGAGCAGTACTTC.

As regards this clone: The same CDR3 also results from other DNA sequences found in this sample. CDR3 amino acids: CASSFSGSSYNEQFF. Here the CDR3 DNA reads TGTGCCAGCAGTTTTAGTGGGAGCTCCTACAATGAGCAGTTCTTC. The genes are TRBV27 and TRBJ2-1, with D possibly TRBD2 on 5 matching bases. The CDR3 is 15 amino acids. Deletions cut 3 bases from V and 0 bases from J, with 9 bases between. Germline V lookup: CDR1 MNHEY, CDR2 SMNVEV (reference sequence).

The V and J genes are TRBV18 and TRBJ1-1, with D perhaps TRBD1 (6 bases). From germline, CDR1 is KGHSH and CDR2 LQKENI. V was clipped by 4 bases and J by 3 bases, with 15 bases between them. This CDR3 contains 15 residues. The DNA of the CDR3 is TGTGCCAGCTCACAAACAACAGGGTCACACACTGAAGCTTTCTTT. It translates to CASSQTTGSHTEAFF.

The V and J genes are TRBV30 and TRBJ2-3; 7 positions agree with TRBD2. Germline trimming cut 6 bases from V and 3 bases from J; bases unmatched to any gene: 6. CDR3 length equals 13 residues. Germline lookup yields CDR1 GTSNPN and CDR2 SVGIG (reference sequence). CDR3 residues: CACPGLTTDTQYF. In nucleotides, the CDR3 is TGTGCCTGCCCGGGACTAACAACAGATACGCAGTATTTT.

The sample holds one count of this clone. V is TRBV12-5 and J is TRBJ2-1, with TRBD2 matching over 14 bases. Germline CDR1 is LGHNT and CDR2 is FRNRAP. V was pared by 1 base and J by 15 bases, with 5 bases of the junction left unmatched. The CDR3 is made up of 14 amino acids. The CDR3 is CASGLAGLAGGMFF. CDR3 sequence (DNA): TGTGCTAGTGGTTTGGCCGGACTAGCGGGAGGAATGTTCTTC.